The 2 T cell receptor beta chains in this list originate from one sample, sequenced in a study of T cell repertoires in cytomegalovirus infection. TCRdb re-called the reads through MiXCR, storing one row per CDR3 protein. The data hold around 550,000 distinct CDR3 sequences, with around 27% observed a single time. The sample consisted of PBMCs. The receptors were gathered from a human donor in good health (CMV status not recorded). Some clones in this sample may be carry-over from other donors' samples.

The chain joins TRBV24-1 to TRBJ2-5, with a possible D match to TRBD2 (6 bases). V dropped 6 bases and J dropped 0 bases, with 7 bases sitting between them. CDR3 length: 13 residues. Germline assignment: CDR1 KGHDR and CDR2 SFDVKD. The CDR3 protein is CATSSGYQETQYF. The CDR3 region has the DNA TGTGCCACCAGTAGCGGGTACCAAGAGACCCAGTACTTC.

The V and J genes are TRBV28 and TRBJ1-2; 9 bases agree with TRBD1. The CDR3 length is 17 residues. Germline CDR1 and CDR2: MDHEN and SYDVKM. Trimming cost V 5 bases and J 4 bases; bases outside gene matches: 14. As DNA, the CDR3 is TGTGCCAGCAGTCCCAACCCGGGACAGGGTGACGTCTATGGCTACACCTTC. Its protein product is CASSPNPGQGDVYGYTF.